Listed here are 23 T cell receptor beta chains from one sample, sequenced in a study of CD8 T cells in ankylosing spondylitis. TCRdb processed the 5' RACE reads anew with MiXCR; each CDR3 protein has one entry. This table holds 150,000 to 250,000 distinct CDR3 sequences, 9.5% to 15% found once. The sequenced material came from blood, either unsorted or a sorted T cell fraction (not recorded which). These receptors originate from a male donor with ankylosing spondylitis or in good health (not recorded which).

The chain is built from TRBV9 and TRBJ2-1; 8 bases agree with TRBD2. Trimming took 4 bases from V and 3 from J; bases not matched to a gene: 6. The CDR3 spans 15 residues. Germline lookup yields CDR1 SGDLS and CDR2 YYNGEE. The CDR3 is CASSTGTSNYNEQFF. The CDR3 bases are TGTGCCAGCAGCACTGGGACTAGTAACTACAATGAGCAGTTCTTC.

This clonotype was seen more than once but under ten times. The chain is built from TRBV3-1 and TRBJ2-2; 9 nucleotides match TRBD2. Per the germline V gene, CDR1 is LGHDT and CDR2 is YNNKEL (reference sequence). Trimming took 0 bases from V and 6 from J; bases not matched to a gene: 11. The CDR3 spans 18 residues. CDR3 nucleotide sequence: TGTGCCAGCAGCCAAGATCCTATAATAGCGGGGGCCGCCGGGGAGCTGTTTTTT. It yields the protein CASSQDPIIAGAAGELFF.

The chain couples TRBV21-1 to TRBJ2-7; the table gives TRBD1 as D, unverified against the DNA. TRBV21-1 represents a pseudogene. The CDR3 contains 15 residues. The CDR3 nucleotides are TGTGCCAGCAGCAAATTTGATAGGGGGGCTTTGGAGCAGTACTTC. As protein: CASSKFDRGALEQYF.

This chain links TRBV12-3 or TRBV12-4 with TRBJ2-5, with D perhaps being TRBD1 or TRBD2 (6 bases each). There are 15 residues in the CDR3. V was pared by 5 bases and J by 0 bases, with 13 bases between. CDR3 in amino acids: CASSPTGAYQETQYF. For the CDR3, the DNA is TGTGCCAGCAGTCCTACGGGGGCGTACCAAGAGACCCAGTACTTC.

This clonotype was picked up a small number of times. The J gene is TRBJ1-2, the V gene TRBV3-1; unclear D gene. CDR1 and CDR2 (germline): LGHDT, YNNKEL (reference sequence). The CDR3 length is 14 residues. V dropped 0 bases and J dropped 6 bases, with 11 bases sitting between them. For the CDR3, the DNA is TGTGCCAGCAGCCAAGATCGGACGAAGGATGGCTACACCTTC. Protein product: CASSQDRTKDGYTF.

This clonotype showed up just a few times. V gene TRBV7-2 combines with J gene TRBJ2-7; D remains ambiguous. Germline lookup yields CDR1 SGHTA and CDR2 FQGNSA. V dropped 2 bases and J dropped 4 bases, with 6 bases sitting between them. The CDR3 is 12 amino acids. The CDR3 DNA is TGTGCCAGCAGCTTACCCTGGTACGAGCAGTACTTC. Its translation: CASSLPWYEQYF.

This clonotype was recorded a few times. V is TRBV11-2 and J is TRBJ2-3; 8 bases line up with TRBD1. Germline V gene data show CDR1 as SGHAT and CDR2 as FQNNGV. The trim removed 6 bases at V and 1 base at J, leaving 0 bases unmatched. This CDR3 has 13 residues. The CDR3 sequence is CASRDRGTDTQYF. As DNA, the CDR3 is TGTGCCAGCAGGGACAGGGGCACAGATACGCAGTATTTT.

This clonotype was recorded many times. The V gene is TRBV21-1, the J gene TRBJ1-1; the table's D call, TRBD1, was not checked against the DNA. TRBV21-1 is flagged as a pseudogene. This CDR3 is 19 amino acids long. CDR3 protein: CASSKEGGTGGLLNTEAFF. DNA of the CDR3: TGTGCCAGCAGCAAAGAGGGTGGGACAGGGGGCCTCCTGAACACTGAAGCTTTCTTT.

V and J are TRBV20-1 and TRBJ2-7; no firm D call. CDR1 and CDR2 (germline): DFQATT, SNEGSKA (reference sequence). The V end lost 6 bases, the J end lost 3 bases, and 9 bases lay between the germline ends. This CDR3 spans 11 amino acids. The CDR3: CSAETGYEQYF. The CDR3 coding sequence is TGCAGTGCCGAGACGGGCTACGAGCAGTACTTC.

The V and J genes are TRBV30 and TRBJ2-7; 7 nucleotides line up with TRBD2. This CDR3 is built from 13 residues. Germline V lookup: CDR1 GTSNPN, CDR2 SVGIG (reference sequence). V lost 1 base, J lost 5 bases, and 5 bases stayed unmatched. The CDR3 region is CAWSGGLMNEQYF. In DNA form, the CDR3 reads TGTGCCTGGAGTGGGGGACTAATGAACGAGCAGTACTTC.

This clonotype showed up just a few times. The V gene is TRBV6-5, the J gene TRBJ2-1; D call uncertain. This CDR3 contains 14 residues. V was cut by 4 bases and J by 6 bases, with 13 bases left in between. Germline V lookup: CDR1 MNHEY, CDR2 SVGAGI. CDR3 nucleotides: TGTGCCAGCAGTTTACCCTCCGATTTCAATGAGCAGTTCTTC. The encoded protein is CASSLPSDFNEQFF.

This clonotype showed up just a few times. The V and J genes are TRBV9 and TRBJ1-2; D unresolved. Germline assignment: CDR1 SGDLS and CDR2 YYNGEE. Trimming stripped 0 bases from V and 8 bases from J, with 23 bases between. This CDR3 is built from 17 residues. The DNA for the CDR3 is TGTGCCAGCAGCGTAGCCGATACCGGGTCCACCTTTCGAGGCTACACCTTC. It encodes CASSVADTGSTFRGYTF.

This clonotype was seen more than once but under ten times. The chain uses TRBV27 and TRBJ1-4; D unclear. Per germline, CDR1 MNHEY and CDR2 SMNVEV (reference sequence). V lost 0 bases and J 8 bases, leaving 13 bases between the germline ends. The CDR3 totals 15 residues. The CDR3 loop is CASSLSPGKGEKLFF. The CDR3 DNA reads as TGTGCCAGCAGTTTATCCCCCGGGAAGGGAGAAAAACTGTTTTTT.

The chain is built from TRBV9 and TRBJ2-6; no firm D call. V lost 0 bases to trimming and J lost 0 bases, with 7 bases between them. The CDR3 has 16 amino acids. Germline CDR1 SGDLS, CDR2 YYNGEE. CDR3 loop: CASSVAGGSGANVLTF. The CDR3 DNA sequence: TGTGCCAGCAGCGTAGCAGGCGGCTCTGGGGCCAACGTCCTGACTTTC.

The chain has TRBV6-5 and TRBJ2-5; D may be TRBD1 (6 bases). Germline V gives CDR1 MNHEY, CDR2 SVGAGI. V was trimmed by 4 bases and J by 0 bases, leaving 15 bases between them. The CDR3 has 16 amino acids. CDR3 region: CASSLTLGQYQETQYF. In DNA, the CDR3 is TGTGCCAGCAGTTTAACACTCGGACAGTACCAAGAGACCCAGTACTTC.

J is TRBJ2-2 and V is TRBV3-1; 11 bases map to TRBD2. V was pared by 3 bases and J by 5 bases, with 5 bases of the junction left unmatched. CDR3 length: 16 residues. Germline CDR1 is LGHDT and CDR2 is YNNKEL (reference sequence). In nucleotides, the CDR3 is TGTGCCAGCAGCCAGGATAGCGGGAGGGTAACCGGGGAGCTGTTTTTT. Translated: CASSQDSGRVTGELFF.

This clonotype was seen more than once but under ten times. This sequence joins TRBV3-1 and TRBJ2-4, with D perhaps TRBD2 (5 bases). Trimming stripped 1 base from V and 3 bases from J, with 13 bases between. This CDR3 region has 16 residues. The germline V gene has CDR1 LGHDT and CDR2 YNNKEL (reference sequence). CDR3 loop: CASSQGGEWVKNIQYF. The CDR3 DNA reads TGTGCCAGCAGCCAAGGTGGGGAGTGGGTCAAAAACATTCAGTACTTC.

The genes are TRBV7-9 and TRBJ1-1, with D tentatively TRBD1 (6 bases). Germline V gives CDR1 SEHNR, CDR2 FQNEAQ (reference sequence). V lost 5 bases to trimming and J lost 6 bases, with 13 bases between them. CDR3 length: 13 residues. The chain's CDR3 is CASSQQGRAEAFF. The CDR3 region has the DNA TGTGCCAGCAGCCAACAGGGAAGGGCTGAAGCTTTCTTT.

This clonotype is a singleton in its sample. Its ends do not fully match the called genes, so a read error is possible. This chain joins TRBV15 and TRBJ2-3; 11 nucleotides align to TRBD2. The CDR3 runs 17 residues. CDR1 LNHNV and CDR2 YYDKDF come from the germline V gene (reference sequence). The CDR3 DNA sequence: TGTGCCGCCAGCAGAGATAGGCTAGCGGGGGGAAAAGATACGCAGTATTTT. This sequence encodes CAASRDRLAGGKDTQYF.

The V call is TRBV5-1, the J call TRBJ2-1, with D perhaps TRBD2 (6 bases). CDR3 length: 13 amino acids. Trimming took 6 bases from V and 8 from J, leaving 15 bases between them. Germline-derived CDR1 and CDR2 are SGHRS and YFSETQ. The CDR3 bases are TGCGCCAGCAACCGGCGGGACGGCGATGAGCAGTTCTTC. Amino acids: CASNRRDGDEQFF.

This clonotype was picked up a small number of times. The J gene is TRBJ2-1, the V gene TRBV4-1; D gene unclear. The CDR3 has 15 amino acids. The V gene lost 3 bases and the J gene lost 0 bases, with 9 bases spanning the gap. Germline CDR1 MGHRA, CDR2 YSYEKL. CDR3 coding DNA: TGCGCCAGCAGCCAGGGAAGTAGCTCCTACAATGAGCAGTTCTTC. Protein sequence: CASSQGSSSYNEQFF.

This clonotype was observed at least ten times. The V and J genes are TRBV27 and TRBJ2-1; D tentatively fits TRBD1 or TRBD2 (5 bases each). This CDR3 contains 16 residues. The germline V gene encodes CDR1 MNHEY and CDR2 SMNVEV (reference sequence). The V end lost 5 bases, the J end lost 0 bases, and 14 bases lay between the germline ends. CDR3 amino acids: CASSPPGPLSYNEQFF. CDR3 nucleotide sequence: TGTGCCAGCAGTCCTCCGGGACCCCTCTCCTACAATGAGCAGTTCTTC.

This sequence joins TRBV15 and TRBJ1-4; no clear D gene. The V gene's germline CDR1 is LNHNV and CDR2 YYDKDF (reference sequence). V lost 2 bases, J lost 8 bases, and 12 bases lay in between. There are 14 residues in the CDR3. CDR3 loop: CATSRPFHGEKLFF. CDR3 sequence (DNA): TGTGCCACCAGCAGACCATTCCACGGGGAAAAACTGTTTTTT.